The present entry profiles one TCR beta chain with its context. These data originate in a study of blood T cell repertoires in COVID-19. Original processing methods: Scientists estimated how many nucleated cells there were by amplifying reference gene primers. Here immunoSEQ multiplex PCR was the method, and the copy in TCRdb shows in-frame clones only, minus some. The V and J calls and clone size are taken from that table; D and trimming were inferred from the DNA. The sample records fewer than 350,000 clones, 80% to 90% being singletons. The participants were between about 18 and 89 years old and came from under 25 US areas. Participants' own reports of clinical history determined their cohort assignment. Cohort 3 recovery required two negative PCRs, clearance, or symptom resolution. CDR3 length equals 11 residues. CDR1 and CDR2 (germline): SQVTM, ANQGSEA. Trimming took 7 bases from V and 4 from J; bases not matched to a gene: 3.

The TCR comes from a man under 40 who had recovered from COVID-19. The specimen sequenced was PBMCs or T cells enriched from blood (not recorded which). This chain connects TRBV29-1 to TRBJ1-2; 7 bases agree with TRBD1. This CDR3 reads CSARDSYGYTF. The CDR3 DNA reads TGCAGCGCTAGGGACAGCTATGGCTACACCTTC.